This is a list of T cell receptor beta chains from one sample in a study of technical replicates of blood from a few donors. The data were produced by immunoSEQ multiplex PCR, yet TCRdb's version contains in-frame clones alone and is incomplete. The repertoire holds about 72,000 clones, approximately 90% seen once, with around 0.42% in the top ten. Source material: T cells isolated from PBMCs. These receptors all stem from a human donor in good health. CDR3s include the opening cysteine and the closing phenylalanine or tryptophan. A D gene is named only where the DNA matches it firmly. Clone size is shown for a subset of rows, as once, few, many or a class of expanded clone.

v_gene	j_gene	d_gene	len	abundance	CDR3nt	CDR3aa
TRBV5-4	TRBJ2-1	TRBD2	15	.	TGTGCCAGCAGGGAGGGACTAGCGGGAGACAATGAGCAGTTCTTC	CASREGLAGDNEQFF
TRBV4-1	TRBJ2-1	TRBD2	14	once	TGCGCCAGCAGCCAAGAGGGGACTACCACAGAGCAGTTCTTC	CASSQEGTTTEQFF
TRBV27	TRBJ2-7	.	11	.	TGTGCCAGCAGTTTAGCGGACGAGCAGTACTTC	CASSLADEQYF
TRBV7-7	TRBJ2-5	TRBD1	15	.	TGTGCCAGCAGCTATTTACAGGGGATGGGGGAGACCCAGTACTTC	CASSYLQGMGETQYF
TRBV27	TRBJ2-7	.	17	.	TGTGCCAGCAAAAGAGGGGGAGCGGCTAACCTCAACTACGAGCAGTACTTC	CASKRGGAANLNYEQYF
TRBV11-1	TRBJ1-1	.	14	.	TGTGCCAGCAGCTTAGAGCAGGCGGGGACTGAAGCTTTCTTT	CASSLEQAGTEAFF
TRBV9	TRBJ1-1	.	14	.	TGTGCCAGCAGCGTAGCTACAGGAGGGACTGAAGCTTTCTTT	CASSVATGGTEAFF
TRBV6-5	TRBJ1-1	TRBD1	14	.	TGTGCCAGCAGACAACAGGGGGATCATACTGAAGCTTTCTTT	CASRQQGDHTEAFF
TRBV13	TRBJ2-7	TRBD2	14	.	TGTGCCAGCGCTTCGGGAGGGGCGTACTACGAGCAGTACTTC	CASASGGAYYEQYF
TRBV4-2	TRBJ2-7	.	15	.	TGTGCCAGCAGCCAAGTGGACAGTCCCTCCTACGAGCAGTACTTC	CASSQVDSPSYEQYF
TRBV18	TRBJ2-5	TRBD2	20	.	TGTGCCAGCTTCACCACGTTTTCCGCTAGCGGGAGAATGTATGGAGAGACCCAGTACTTC	CASFTTFSASGRMYGETQYF
TRBV5-1	TRBJ2-7	.	15	.	TGCGCCAGCAGCTTGGTTCAGGGAATGAACTACGAGCAGTACTTC	CASSLVQGMNYEQYF
TRBV7-2	TRBJ1-1	.	15	.	TGTGCCAGCAGCCCATACGGGGGGCTGGACACTGAAGCTTTCTTT	CASSPYGGLDTEAFF
TRBV21-1	TRBJ1-1	.	18	.	TGTGCCAGCACCCCTCCGACCCAGGGAGGCCAGATGAACACTGAAGCTTTCTTT	CASTPPTQGGQMNTEAFF
TRBV5-1	TRBJ2-7	.	11	.	TGCGCCAGCAGCTTGCAGGGCGAGCAGTACTTC	CASSLQGEQYF
TRBV5-1	TRBJ2-7	TRBD2	15	.	TGCGCCAGCGTCGGGACTAGCGGGAGCCTCGACGAGCAGTACTTC	CASVGTSGSLDEQYF
TRBV9	TRBJ2-7	TRBD1	14	.	TGTGCCAGCAGCGACCGGGACAGGCCCTACGAGCAGTACTTC	CASSDRDRPYEQYF
TRBV6-1	TRBJ2-7	TRBD2	15	.	TGTGCCAGCGCAACGCTAGCGGGAGGCCACTACGAGCAGTACTTC	CASATLAGGHYEQYF
TRBV27	TRBJ2-1	.	15	.	TGTGCCAGCAGTGGAACAGGAACGCTGTACAATGAGCAGTTCTTC	CASSGTGTLYNEQFF
TRBV5-4	TRBJ2-2	.	14	few	TGTGCCAGCAGCAGAAATGCAGCGGCGGGGGAGCTGTTTTTT	CASSRNAAAGELFF
TRBV7-6	TRBJ1-1	.	18	.	TGTGCCAGCAGCTTAGAATTCGGGAGTAACAGAGTGAACACTGAAGCTTTCTTT	CASSLEFGSNRVNTEAFF
TRBV4-3	TRBJ1-4	TRBD1	14	once	TGCGCCAGCAGCCAAGGCAGGGGGAGCGAAAAACTGTTTTTT	CASSQGRGSEKLFF
TRBV6-4	TRBJ2-6	TRBD1	16	.	TGTGCCAGCAGTGATACGACAGGGACTGGGGCCAACGTCCTGACTTTC	CASSDTTGTGANVLTF
TRBV5-4	TRBJ1-2	.	14	.	TGTGCCAGCAGCCCCACGACAGTTAACTATGGCTACACCTTC	CASSPTTVNYGYTF
TRBV27	TRBJ2-7	TRBD1	14	.	TGTGCCAGCAGGCCCGACAGGGGGCCCTACGAGCAGTACTTC	CASRPDRGPYEQYF
TRBV19	TRBJ2-5	TRBD2	14	.	TGTGCCAGTAGTAATCTAGCGGGAAAAGAGACCCAGTACTTC	CASSNLAGKETQYF
TRBV27	TRBJ1-1	TRBD1	14	.	TGTGCCAGCAGTGGTCAGGGGGCCTGGACTGAAGCTTTCTTT	CASSGQGAWTEAFF